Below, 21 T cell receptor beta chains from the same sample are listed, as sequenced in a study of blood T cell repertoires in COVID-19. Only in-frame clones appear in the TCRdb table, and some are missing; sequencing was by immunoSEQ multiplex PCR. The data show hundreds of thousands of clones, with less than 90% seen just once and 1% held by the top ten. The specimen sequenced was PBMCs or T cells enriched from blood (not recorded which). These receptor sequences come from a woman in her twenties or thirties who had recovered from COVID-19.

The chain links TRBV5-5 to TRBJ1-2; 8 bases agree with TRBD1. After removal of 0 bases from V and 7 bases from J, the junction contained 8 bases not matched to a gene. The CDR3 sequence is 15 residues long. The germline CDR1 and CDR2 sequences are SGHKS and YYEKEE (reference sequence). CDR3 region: CASSLDPGGGIGYTF. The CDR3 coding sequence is TGTGCCAGCAGCTTGGATCCAGGGGGCGGAATTGGCTACACCTTC.

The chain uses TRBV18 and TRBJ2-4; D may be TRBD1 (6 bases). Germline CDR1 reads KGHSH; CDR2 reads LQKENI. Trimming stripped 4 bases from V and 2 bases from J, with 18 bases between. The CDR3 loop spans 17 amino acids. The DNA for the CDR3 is TGTGCCAGCTCACTAAGACAGGCAACATCCACCAAAAACATTCAGTACTTC. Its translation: CASSLRQATSTKNIQYF. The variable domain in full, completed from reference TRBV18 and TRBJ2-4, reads NAGVMQNPRHLVRRRGQEARLRCSPMKGHSHVYWYRQLPEEGLKFMVYLQKENIIDESGMPKERFSAEFPKEGPSILRIQQVVRGDSAAYFCASSLRQATSTKNIQYFGAGTRLSVL.

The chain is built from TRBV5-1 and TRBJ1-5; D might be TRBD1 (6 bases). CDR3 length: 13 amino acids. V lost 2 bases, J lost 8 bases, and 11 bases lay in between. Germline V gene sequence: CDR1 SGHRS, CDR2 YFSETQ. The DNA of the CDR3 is TGCGCCAGCAGCTTCAGGGGTAGTGAGCCCCAGCATTTT. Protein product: CASSFRGSEPQHF.

The CDR3 DNA reads TGCGCCAGCAGCTTGGCCTGGACAGGGGATTTCAAGTATGGCTACACCTTC. Translating gives CASSLAWTGDFKYGYTF. V usage is TRBV5-1 and J usage is TRBJ1-2; TRBD1 aligns across 9 bases. CDR3 size: 17 residues. CDR1 and CDR2 from the germline V gene are SGHRS and YFSETQ. J was trimmed by 5 bases and V by 0 bases; bases with no gene match: 11. Variable domain in full (rest from reference TRBV5-1 and TRBJ1-2): KAGVTQTPRYLIKTRGQQVTLSCSPISGHRSVSWYQQTPGQGLQFLFEYFSETQRNKGNFPGRFSGRQFSNSRSEMNVSTLELGDSALYLCASSLAWTGDFKYGYTFGSGTRLTVV.

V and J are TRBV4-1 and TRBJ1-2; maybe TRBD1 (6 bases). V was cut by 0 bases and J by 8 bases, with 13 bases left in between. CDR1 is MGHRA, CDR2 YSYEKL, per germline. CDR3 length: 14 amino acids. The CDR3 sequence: CASSQDNREGGYTF. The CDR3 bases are TGCGCCAGCAGCCAAGATAACAGGGAAGGCGGCTACACCTTC.

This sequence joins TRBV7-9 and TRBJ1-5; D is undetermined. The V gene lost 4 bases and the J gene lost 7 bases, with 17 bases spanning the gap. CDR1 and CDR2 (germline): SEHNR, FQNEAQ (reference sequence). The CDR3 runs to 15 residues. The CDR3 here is CASSSGSNLGQPQHF. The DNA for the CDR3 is TGTGCCAGCAGCTCGGGGAGCAATCTGGGGCAGCCCCAGCATTTT.

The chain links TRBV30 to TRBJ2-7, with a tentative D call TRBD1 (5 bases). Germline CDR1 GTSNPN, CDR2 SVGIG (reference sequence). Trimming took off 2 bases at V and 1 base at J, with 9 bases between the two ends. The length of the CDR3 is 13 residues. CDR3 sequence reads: CAWSIGVSYEQYF. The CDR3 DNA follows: TGTGCCTGGAGTATAGGGGTTTCCTACGAGCAGTACTTC.

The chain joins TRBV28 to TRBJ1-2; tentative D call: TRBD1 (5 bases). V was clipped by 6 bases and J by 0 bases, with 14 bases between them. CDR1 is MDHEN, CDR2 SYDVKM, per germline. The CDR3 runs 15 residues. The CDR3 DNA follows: TGTGCCAGCAGCCCCGGTGGCAGGGCTAACTATGGCTACACCTTC. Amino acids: CASSPGGRANYGYTF.

In nucleotides, the CDR3 is TGCAGTACTGACAGGGCCGGGGAGCTGTTTTTT. Protein: CSTDRAGELFF. The chain couples TRBV20-1 to TRBJ2-2; the match to TRBD1 covers 7 bases. This CDR3 contains 11 residues. Germline values: CDR1 DFQATT, CDR2 SNEGSKA (reference sequence). Trimming cost V 8 bases and J 6 bases; bases outside gene matches: 3.

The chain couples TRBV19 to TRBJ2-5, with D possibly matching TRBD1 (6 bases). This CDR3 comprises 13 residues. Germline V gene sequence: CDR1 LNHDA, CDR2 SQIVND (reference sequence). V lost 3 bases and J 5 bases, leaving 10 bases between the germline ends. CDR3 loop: CASSIDRRETQYF. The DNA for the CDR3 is TGTGCCAGTAGTATTGACAGGAGGGAGACCCAGTACTTC.

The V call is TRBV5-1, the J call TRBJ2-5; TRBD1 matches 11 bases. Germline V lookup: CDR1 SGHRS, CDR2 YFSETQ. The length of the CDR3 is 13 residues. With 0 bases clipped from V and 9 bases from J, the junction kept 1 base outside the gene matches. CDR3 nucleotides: TGCGCCAGCAGCTTGGAGGACAGGGGGCCCCAGTACTTC. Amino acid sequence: CASSLEDRGPQYF.

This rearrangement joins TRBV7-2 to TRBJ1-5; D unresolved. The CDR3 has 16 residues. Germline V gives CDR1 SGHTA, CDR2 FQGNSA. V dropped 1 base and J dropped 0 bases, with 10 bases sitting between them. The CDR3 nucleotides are TGTGCCAGCAGCTTAGGATCGGTGGTTAGCAATCAGCCCCAGCATTTT. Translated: CASSLGSVVSNQPQHF.

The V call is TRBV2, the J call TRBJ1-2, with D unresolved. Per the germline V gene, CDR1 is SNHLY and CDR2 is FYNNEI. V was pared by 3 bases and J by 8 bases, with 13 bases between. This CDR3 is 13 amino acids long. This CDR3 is CASSDYPGGGYTF. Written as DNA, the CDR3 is TGTGCCAGCAGTGATTACCCCGGAGGGGGCTACACCTTC.

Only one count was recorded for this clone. The CDR3 sequence: CASSSISGGSYNEQFF. The CDR3 nucleotides read TGTGCCAGCAGCTCCATTAGCGGGGGCTCCTACAATGAGCAGTTCTTC. J is TRBJ2-1 and V is TRBV7-9; 9 bases map to TRBD2. This CDR3 spans 16 amino acids. V lost 4 bases to trimming and J lost 0 bases; unmatched junction nucleotides: 4. The germline V gene encodes CDR1 SEHNR and CDR2 FQNEAQ (reference sequence).

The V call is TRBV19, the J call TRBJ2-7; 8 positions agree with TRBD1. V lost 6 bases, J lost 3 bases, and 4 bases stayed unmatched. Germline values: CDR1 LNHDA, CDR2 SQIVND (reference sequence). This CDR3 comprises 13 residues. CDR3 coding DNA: TGTGCCAGTAGGGCTGGGACAGGCTACGAGCAGTACTTC. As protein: CASRAGTGYEQYF.

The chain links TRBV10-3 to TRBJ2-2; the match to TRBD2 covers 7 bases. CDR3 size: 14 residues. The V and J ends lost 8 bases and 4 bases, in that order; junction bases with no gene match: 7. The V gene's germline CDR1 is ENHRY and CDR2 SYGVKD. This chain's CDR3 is CAIGGLESTGELFF. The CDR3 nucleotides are TGTGCCATCGGTGGACTAGAAAGCACCGGGGAGCTGTTTTTT.

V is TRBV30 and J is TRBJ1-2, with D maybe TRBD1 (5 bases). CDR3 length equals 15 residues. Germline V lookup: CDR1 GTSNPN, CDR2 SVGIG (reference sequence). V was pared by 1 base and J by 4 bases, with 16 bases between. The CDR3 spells CAWSADSTTLYGYTF. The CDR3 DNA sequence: TGTGCCTGGAGTGCAGACAGCACAACCCTCTATGGCTACACCTTC.

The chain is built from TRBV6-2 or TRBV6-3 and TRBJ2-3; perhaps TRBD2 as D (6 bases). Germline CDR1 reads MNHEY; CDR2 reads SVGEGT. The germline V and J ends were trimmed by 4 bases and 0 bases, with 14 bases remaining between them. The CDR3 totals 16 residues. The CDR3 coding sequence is TGTGCCAGCAGTTGGGCGGGGACCGTTAGCACAGATACGCAGTATTTT. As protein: CASSWAGTVSTDTQYF.

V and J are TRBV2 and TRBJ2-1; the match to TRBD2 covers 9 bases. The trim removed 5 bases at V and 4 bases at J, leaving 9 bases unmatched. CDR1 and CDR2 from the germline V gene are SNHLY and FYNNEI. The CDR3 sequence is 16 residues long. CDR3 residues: CASSPRTSAGYNEQFF. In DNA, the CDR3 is TGTGCCAGCAGTCCTCGGACTAGCGCGGGGTACAATGAGCAGTTCTTC.

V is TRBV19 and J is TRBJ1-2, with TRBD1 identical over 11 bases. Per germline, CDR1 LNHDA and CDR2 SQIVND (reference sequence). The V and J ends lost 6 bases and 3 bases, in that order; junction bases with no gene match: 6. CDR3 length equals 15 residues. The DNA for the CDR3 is TGTGCCAGTAGACCGGACAGGGGGCAGGACTATGGCTACACCTTC. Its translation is CASRPDRGQDYGYTF.

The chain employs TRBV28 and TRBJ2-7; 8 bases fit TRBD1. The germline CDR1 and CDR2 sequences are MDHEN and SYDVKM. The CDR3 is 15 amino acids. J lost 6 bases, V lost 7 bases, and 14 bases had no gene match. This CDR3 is CASTPLGRGPLEQYF. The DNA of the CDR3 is TGTGCCAGCACCCCCCTGGGCAGGGGGCCCCTCGAGCAGTACTTC. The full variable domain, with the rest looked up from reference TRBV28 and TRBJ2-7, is DVKVTQSSRYLVKRTGEKVFLECVQDMDHENMFWYRQDPGLGLRLIYFSYDVKMKEKGDIPEGYSVSREKKERFSLILESASTNQTSMYLCASTPLGRGPLEQYFGPGTRLTVT.